Shown below are 14 T cell receptor gamma chains from a single sample sequenced in a study of gamma-delta chains in newborns, infants, children. TCRdb called clones from the reads again using CATT. The sample shows about 500 gamma-chain clones, approximately 81% of them seen only once. Sequenced material: blood, taken at baseline. These receptor sequences come from a child who was a newborn, infant or young child, either healthy, febrile or measles-vaccinated (not recorded which). This table probably holds off-target reads from a library built for another chain.

About this clone itself: It is unclear where the CDR3 begins or ends on the DNA, so no DNA is shown, and the CDR3 is as TCRdb lists it. The J gene was not called, though the V gene is TRGV9. The CDR3 extends over 25 residues, inclusive of both ends. Germline V lookup: CDR1 GITISATS, CDR2 ISYDGTV (reference sequence). This chain's CDR3 is CACDTGDDSSWDTRQMFFGTGIKLF.

The V gene was identified as TRGV9, while no J gene was called. The CDR3 spans 25 residues. In germline, CDR1 is GITISATS, CDR2 ISYDGTV (reference sequence). CDR3 nucleotides: TGTGCCTGTGACACCGTTGGGGGATACTCCTGGGACACCCGACAGATGTTTTTCGGAACTAGCATCAAACTCTTC. Its protein is CACDTVGGYSWDTRQMFFGTSIKLF.

As for this clone: No DNA is shown, since the ends of the CDR3 on it are uncertain; the CDR3 is the one TCRdb lists. The V gene is listed as TRGV9; no J gene was called. Germline CDR1 reads GITISATS; CDR2 reads ISYDGTV (reference sequence). Both ends counted, the CDR3 spans 29 residues. CDR3 amino acids: CACDTATGGYASLSWDTRQMFFGTGIKLF.

On this clone: No DNA is shown, since the ends of the CDR3 on it are uncertain; the CDR3 is the one TCRdb lists. The J gene went uncalled, whereas the V gene is TRGV9. CDR1 and CDR2 (germline): GITISATS, ISYDGTV (reference sequence). Both ends counted, the CDR3 spans 25 residues. The chain's CDR3 is CACDTVGDGTWDPRQMFFGTSIKLF.

The J gene went uncalled, whereas the V gene is TRGV9. The CDR3 length is 28 residues. The germline V gene has CDR1 GITISATS and CDR2 ISYDGTV (reference sequence). The CDR3 sequence is CACDTPSTGGYDPWDTRQMFFGTSIKLF. DNA for the CDR3: TGTGCCTGTGACACTCCCAGTACTGGGGGATACGACCCCTGGGACACCCGACAGATGTTTTTCGGAACTAGCATCAAACTCTTC.

On this clone itself: Because the CDR3's place on the DNA is in doubt, the DNA is left out and the CDR3 is given as listed by TCRdb. The V gene call reads TRGV9; no J gene was called. The CDR3 contains 23 residues when both ends are counted. The V gene's germline CDR1 is GITISATS and CDR2 ISYDGTV (reference sequence). The CDR3 is CACDTLGAWDTRQMFFGTGIKLF.

Details on this clone: The limits of the CDR3 on the DNA are not certain, so only TCRdb's listed CDR3 is given. The J gene went uncalled, whereas the V gene is TRGV9. CDR1 and CDR2 (germline): GITISATS, ISYDGTV (reference sequence). The CDR3 has 27 residues if both end residues are counted. Here the CDR3 reads CACDRAGEGLRSWDTRQMFFGTGIKLF.

A V gene of TRGV9 was called, but no J gene was assigned. The CDR3 has 26 residues. Germline V gene lookup returns CDR1 GITISATS and CDR2 ISYDGTV (reference sequence). CDR3 coding DNA: TGTGCCTGTGACACCGTACTGGGGGATACGTCCTGGGACACCCGACAGATGTTTTTCGGAACTAGCATCAAACTCTTC. Residues: CACDTVLGDTSWDTRQMFFGTSIKLF.

Details on this clone: No DNA is shown, since the ends of the CDR3 on it are uncertain; the CDR3 is the one TCRdb lists. The V gene is TRGV9, but the J gene lacks a call. Inclusive of both ends, the CDR3 amounts to 15 amino acids. In germline, CDR1 is GITISATS, CDR2 ISYDGTV (reference sequence). CDR3 region: CACDTVGGGAAQLFF.

The V segment is TRGV9, and no J call was made. The CDR3 is made up of 27 amino acids. Germline CDR1 GITISATS, CDR2 ISYDGTV (reference sequence). The DNA for the CDR3 is TGTGCCTGTGACACCCTCCCCGCACCGGCTCGGAGGGGTCCACCTGCGTCACATAAAGCTTTGACAGCACAACTCTTCTTT. Amino acids: CACDTLPAPARRGPPASHKALTAQLFF.

No J gene was assigned, while the V gene was called as TRGV9. This CDR3 is 18 amino acids long. Germline V gene sequence: CDR1 GITISATS, CDR2 ISYDGTV (reference sequence). For the CDR3, the DNA is TGTGCCTTTAGACCCTCCTGGGGGATACGCCGGTTGACAGCACAACTCTTCTTT. Translation: CAFRPSWGIRRLTAQLFF.

The CDR3 DNA follows: TGTGCCTGTGAGGAGATGGGGGATAGCCCCTGGGACACCCGACAGATGTTTTTCGGAACTAGCATCAAACTCTTC. Its translation: CACEEMGDSPWDTRQMFFGTSIKLF. The V gene call reads TRGV9; no J gene was called. Germline CDR1 is GITISATS and CDR2 is ISYDGTV (reference sequence). The CDR3 extends over 25 amino acids.

The V segment is TRGV9, and no J call was made. CDR3 size: 25 residues. The germline gives CDR1 GITISATS, CDR2 ISYDGTV (reference sequence). The CDR3 here is CACDTMGGYSWDTRQMFFGTSIKLF. CDR3 DNA: TGTGCCTGTGACACGATGGGGGGATACTCCTGGGACACCCGACAGATGTTTTTCGGAACTAGCATCAAACTCTTC.

This clone was counted a few times. The V gene was identified as TRGV9, while no J gene was called. Per the germline V gene, CDR1 is GITISATS and CDR2 is ISYDGTV (reference sequence). The CDR3 is 28 amino acids. As DNA, the CDR3 is TGTGCCTGTGACACCGTTGAAATAACGGGGGATACCCACTGGGACACCCGACAGATGTTTTTCGGAACTAGCATCAAACTCTTC. Translating gives CACDTVEITGDTHWDTRQMFFGTSIKLF.